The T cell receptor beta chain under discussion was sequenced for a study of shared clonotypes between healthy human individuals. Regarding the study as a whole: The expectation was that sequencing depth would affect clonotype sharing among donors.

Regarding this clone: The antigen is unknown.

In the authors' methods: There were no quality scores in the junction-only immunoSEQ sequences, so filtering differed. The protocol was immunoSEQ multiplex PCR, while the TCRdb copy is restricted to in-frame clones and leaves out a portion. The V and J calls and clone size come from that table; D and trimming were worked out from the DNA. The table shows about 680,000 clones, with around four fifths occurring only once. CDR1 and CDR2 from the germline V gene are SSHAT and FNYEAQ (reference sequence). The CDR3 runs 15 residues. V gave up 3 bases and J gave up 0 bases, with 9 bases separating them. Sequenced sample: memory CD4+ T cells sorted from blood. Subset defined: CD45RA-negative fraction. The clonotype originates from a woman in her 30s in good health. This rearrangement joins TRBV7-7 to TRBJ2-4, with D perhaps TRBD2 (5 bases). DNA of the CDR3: TGTGCCAGCAGCTTCCTAGCCCTAGCCAAAAACATTCAGTACTTC. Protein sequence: CASSFLALAKNIQYF.